The 16 T cell receptor beta chains in this list originate from one sample, sequenced in a study of identical twins. TCRdb fed the 5' RACE reads into MiXCR, producing one record per CDR3 protein. The data show around 1.7 million distinct CDR3 sequences, with about 32% seen just once and under 0.35% held by the top ten. The sequenced sample was cord blood. The receptors were sampled from a newborn girl in good health.

On this clonotype: A much more abundant neighbour one base away suggests this may be a read error. The rearrangement uses TRBV4-2 and TRBJ2-1; 8 nucleotides line up with TRBD2. Trimming at V came to 4 bases and at J to 7 bases, leaving 15 bases not matched to a gene. This CDR3 comprises 17 residues. The V gene's germline CDR1 is LGHNA and CDR2 YNFKEQ. DNA of the CDR3: TGTGCCAGCAGCCGAGTAGGAGCGGGGGTTGTGGGTAATGAGCAGTTCTTC. Protein sequence: CASSRVGAGVVGNEQFF.

In its sample, this clonotype was seen a few times. This sequence joins TRBV25-1 and TRBJ2-1; D possibly matches TRBD1 or TRBD2 (5 bases each). The CDR3 extends over 13 amino acids. V lost 1 base and J lost 10, with 11 bases in between. CDR1 and CDR2 (germline): MGHDK, SYGVNS. In nucleotides, the CDR3 is TGTGCCAGCAGTGAATGGCGCAGGGACGAGCAGTTCTTC. This encodes CASSEWRRDEQFF.

Ten or more counts support this clonotype. J is TRBJ2-1 and V is TRBV12-3 or TRBV12-4, with a possible D match to TRBD2 (5 bases). V was trimmed by 6 bases and J by 3 bases, leaving 12 bases between them. The CDR3 extends over 14 amino acids. CDR3 residues: CASSLRGNYNEQFF. The CDR3 DNA reads TGTGCCAGCAGCCTCCGGGGTAACTACAATGAGCAGTTCTTC.

The chain links TRBV7-2 to TRBJ1-1; D possibly corresponds to TRBD1 (5 bases). Between the trimmed V and J ends, which lost 5 bases and 4 bases, there was a span of 14 bases. The CDR3 is 14 residues long. CDR1 is SGHTA, CDR2 FQGNSA, per germline. The CDR3 DNA is TGTGCCAGCAGCCCTCGACAGTCGAGCACTGAAGCTTTCTTT. It is translated as CASSPRQSSTEAFF.

This clonotype was counted once. The rearrangement joins TRBV29-1 to TRBJ1-2; the D gene is possibly TRBD1 (6 bases). Trimming stripped 5 bases from V and 5 bases from J, with 27 bases between. This CDR3 is built from 17 residues. Germline assignment: CDR1 SQVTM and CDR2 ANQGSEA. CDR3 DNA: TGCAGCGTTCGTCGGCGTTTAGCAGGGGATGACTTGTATGGCTACACCTTC. Translating it yields CSVRRRLAGDDLYGYTF.

The chain couples TRBV3-1 to TRBJ2-5; 10 bases fit TRBD2. Germline V gene sequence: CDR1 LGHDT, CDR2 YNNKEL (reference sequence). This CDR3 contains 15 residues. V shed 6 bases, J shed 11 bases, and the junction held 15 bases outside the gene matches. The CDR3 DNA reads TGTGCCAGCAGGTGGACTAGCGGAGCGGGCAATGAGCAGTACTTC. Protein sequence: CASRWTSGAGNEQYF.

This clonotype was counted between two and nine times. The rearrangement uses TRBV20-1 and TRBJ2-5; unclear D gene. Trimming pared 3 bases from V and 1 base from J, leaving 9 bases between. The CDR3 is made up of 13 amino acids. Germline CDR1 DFQATT, CDR2 SNEGSKA (reference sequence). The CDR3 region is CSARRQPQETQYF. The CDR3 DNA sequence: TGCAGTGCTAGGCGGCAACCCCAAGAGACCCAGTACTTC.

The V gene is TRBV9, the J gene TRBJ2-4; weak D call: TRBD2 (6 bases). CDR3 length: 17 residues. V lost 0 bases and J lost 6, with 19 bases in between. Germline CDR1 is SGDLS and CDR2 is YYNGEE. The CDR3 DNA reads TGTGCCAGCAGCGTAGATCGTTCGGTGGCGCGGGGAAACATTCAGTACTTC. Translating it yields CASSVDRSVARGNIQYF.

The V and J genes are TRBV20-1 and TRBJ2-3; perhaps TRBD2 as D (7 bases). Per germline, CDR1 DFQATT and CDR2 SNEGSKA (reference sequence). The length of the CDR3 is 17 residues. V lost 1 base, J lost 2 bases, and 19 bases lay in between. CDR3: CSARGAGANTVTDTQYF. CDR3 in DNA: TGCAGTGCTAGAGGGGCGGGGGCGAACACCGTCACAGATACGCAGTATTTT.

This chain joins TRBV27 and TRBJ2-1; TRBD2 matches at 8 bases. The germline V gene has CDR1 MNHEY and CDR2 SMNVEV (reference sequence). The CDR3 is 17 amino acids. J was trimmed by 2 bases and V by 2 bases; bases with no gene match: 8. The CDR3 region is CASSLRGSGTAYNEQFF. For the CDR3, the DNA is TGTGCCAGCAGTTTAAGGGGTAGCGGGACGGCCTACAATGAGCAGTTCTTC.

This clonotype appeared once. V usage is TRBV20-1 and J usage is TRBJ2-7; 12 positions agree with TRBD1. CDR3 length: 17 residues. CDR1 and CDR2 from the germline V gene are DFQATT and SNEGSKA (reference sequence). V gave up 3 bases and J gave up 2 bases; unmatched junction bases: 11. This CDR3 reads CSASRLPGQGAPYEQYF. CDR3 DNA: TGCAGTGCTAGTAGGTTGCCGGGACAGGGGGCCCCCTACGAGCAGTACTTC.

J is TRBJ2-2 and V is TRBV7-9; TRBD1 matches 9 bases. V shed 3 bases, J shed 4 bases, and the junction held 6 bases outside the gene matches. The CDR3 is 16 amino acids. From germline, CDR1 is SEHNR and CDR2 FQNEAQ (reference sequence). CDR3 in DNA: TGTGCCAGCAGCTTCGGCAGGGGACAGGGCACCGGGGAGCTGTTTTTT. This encodes CASSFGRGQGTGELFF.

The chain joins TRBV3-1 to TRBJ1-1; D not resolved. V lost 2 bases to trimming and J lost 1 base, with 11 bases between them. CDR1 is LGHDT and CDR2 is YNNKEL in the germline V gene (reference sequence). The CDR3 covers 15 residues. The CDR3 DNA follows: TGTGCCAGCAGCCAAACCGGCCTCAGGAACACTGAAGCTTTCTTT. Translating it yields CASSQTGLRNTEAFF. Filled out from reference TRBV3-1 and TRBJ1-1, the complete variable domain reads DTAVSQTPKYLVTQMGNDKSIKCEQNLGHDTMYWYKQDSKKFLKIMFSYNNKELIINETVPNRFSPKSPDKAHLNLHINSLELGDSAVYFCASSQTGLRNTEAFFGQGTRLTVV.

This clonotype appeared a few times. This chain links TRBV4-2 with TRBJ2-3, with 8 bases lining up with TRBD1. Germline-derived CDR1 and CDR2 are LGHNA and YNFKEQ. The CDR3 is made up of 16 amino acids. Trimming removed 0 bases from V and 1 base from J; junction bases left unmatched: 3. The CDR3 region is CASSQEPGQGTDTQYF. CDR3 nucleotide sequence: TGTGCCAGCAGCCAAGAACCGGGACAGGGCACAGATACGCAGTATTTT.

The chain employs TRBV28 and TRBJ1-6, with D unresolved. CDR1 is MDHEN and CDR2 is SYDVKM in the germline V gene. Trimming removed 6 bases from V and 1 base from J, with 13 bases in between. This CDR3 has 16 amino acids. The CDR3 DNA reads as TGTGCCAGCAGGCCGACCACCATATCCTATAATTCACCCCTCCACTTT. It is translated as CASRPTTISYNSPLHF.

This clonotype was seen a handful of times. The chain uses TRBV7-2 and TRBJ2-1, with 9 bases fitting TRBD1. Germline V gene lookup returns CDR1 SGHTA and CDR2 FQGNSA. The junction had 9 bases not matched to a gene; V was cut back by 5 bases and J by 4 bases. The CDR3 contains 16 residues. CDR3 DNA: TGTGCCAGCAGCGCCCGCACCGGGACAGGGTACAATGAGCAGTTCTTC. As protein: CASSARTGTGYNEQFF.